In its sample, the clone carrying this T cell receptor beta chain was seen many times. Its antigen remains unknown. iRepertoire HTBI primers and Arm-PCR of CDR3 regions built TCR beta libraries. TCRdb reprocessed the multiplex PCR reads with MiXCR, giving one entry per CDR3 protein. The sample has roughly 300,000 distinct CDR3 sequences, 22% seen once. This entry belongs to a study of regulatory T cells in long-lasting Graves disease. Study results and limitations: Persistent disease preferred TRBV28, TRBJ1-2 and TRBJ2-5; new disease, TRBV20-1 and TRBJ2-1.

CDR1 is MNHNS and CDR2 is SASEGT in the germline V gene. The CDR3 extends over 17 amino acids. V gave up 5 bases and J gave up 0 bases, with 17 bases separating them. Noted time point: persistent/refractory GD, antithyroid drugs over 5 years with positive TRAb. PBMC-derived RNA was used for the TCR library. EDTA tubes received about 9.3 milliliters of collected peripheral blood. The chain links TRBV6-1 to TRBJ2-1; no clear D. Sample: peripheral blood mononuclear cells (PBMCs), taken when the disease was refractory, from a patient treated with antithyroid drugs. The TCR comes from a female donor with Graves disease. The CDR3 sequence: CASSPRITLSSYNEQFF. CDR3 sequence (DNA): TGTGCCAGCAGTCCTAGAATCACTCTGAGCTCCTACAATGAGCAGTTCTTC.